The 8 T cell receptor beta chains below come from one sample, sequenced in a study of cytomegalovirus exposure and HLA in healthy donors. 13 Jbeta primers and 60 Vbeta primers were used for the PCR. Produced via immunoSEQ multiplex PCR; TCRdb's table is partial and in-frame only. This sample yields some 130,000 clones, of which 60% to 85% are seen a single time; approximately 1.5% belongs to the top ten. Material for sequencing was PBMCs. These receptors came from a young woman in good health and CMV-seronegative.

The V call is TRBV19, the J call TRBJ2-7; D is perhaps TRBD2 (6 bases). With 5 bases removed from V and 7 bases from J, the gap between germline ends came to 24 bases. The CDR3 runs 16 residues. Germline loops: CDR1 LNHDA, CDR2 SQIVND (reference sequence). CDR3 loop: CASSSRKEGRLGEQYF. As DNA, the CDR3 is TGTGCCAGTAGTTCCCGGAAGGAGGGCCGGCTAGGAGAGCAGTACTTC.

The genes are TRBV7-9 and TRBJ1-2; TRBD1 might be the D (5 bases). Germline CDR1 is SEHNR and CDR2 is FQNEAQ (reference sequence). The ends were cut back, 4 bases at V and 5 bases at J, with 23 bases in the middle. The CDR3 length is 17 residues. As DNA, the CDR3 is TGTGCCAGCAGCTGGGGACTTTTATCCACGCGCAAATATGGCTACACCTTC. It translates to CASSWGLLSTRKYGYTF.

The chain carries TRBV15 and TRBJ2-7; TRBD2 is a possible D gene (6 bases). CDR3 size: 14 residues. Germline V gene data show CDR1 as LNHNV and CDR2 as YYDKDF (reference sequence). Trimming removed 0 bases at V and 2 bases at J, with 8 bases between. CDR3 sequence (DNA): TGTGCCACCAGCAGAGAGCGGGGAACCTACGAGCAGTACTTC. This translates into CATSRERGTYEQYF.

This chain links TRBV2 with TRBJ2-1, with D possibly matching TRBD1 (6 bases). The V end lost 2 bases, the J end lost 4 bases, and 9 bases lay between the germline ends. Germline CDR1 SNHLY, CDR2 FYNNEI. CDR3 size: 14 residues. CDR3 nucleotides: TGTGCCAGCAGTGAACAGGGGCCTTACAATGAGCAGTTCTTC. This gives the protein CASSEQGPYNEQFF.

The V and J genes are TRBV6-5 and TRBJ2-7, with unresolved D. Germline lookup yields CDR1 MNHEY and CDR2 SVGAGI. Between the trimmed V and J ends, which lost 8 bases and 1 base, there was a span of 18 bases. CDR3 length: 15 residues. The CDR3 here is CASQPSAAPSYEQYF. The CDR3 DNA is TGTGCCAGCCAGCCCAGCGCCGCCCCTTCCTACGAGCAGTACTTC.

The chain carries TRBV7-9 and TRBJ2-7; the D gene is possibly TRBD1 (6 bases). The ends were cut back, 5 bases at V and 7 bases at J, with 27 bases in the middle. The CDR3 covers 17 residues. The germline V gene encodes CDR1 SEHNR and CDR2 FQNEAQ (reference sequence). The CDR3 loop is CASSAVNTGILAREQYF. In DNA form, the CDR3 reads TGTGCCAGCAGCGCTGTTAATACAGGGATACTGGCCCGGGAGCAGTACTTC.

Concerning this clone: An end of the junction differs from the germline gene, which may be a read error. V is TRBV6-1 and J is TRBJ2-5; 7 nucleotides match TRBD2. The CDR3 has 15 amino acids. CDR1 and CDR2 (germline): MNHNS, SASEGT. In DNA form, the CDR3 reads TGTGCCCGCAGTGGGGGGGGGACCACCTTGAGTGAGCAGTACTTC. Translating gives CARSGGGTTLSEQYF.

The chain employs TRBV7-2 and TRBJ2-3, with D tentatively TRBD1 (5 bases). The germline gives CDR1 SGHTA, CDR2 FQGNSA. The V end lost 4 bases, the J end lost 1 base, and 9 bases lay between the germline ends. This CDR3 has 14 residues. The CDR3 nucleotides are TGTGCCAGCAGCTCAGGGTATCGCACAGATACGCAGTATTTT. Protein sequence: CASSSGYRTDTQYF.